The rows below give T cell receptor beta chains drawn from one sample of a study of shared clonotypes between healthy human individuals. The protocol was immunoSEQ multiplex PCR, while the TCRdb copy is restricted to in-frame clones and leaves out a portion. The data show roughly 2,000,000 clones, with just under 95% seen just once and more than 1.5% held by the top ten. Sequenced material: naive CD8+ T cells from PBMCs. These receptors all come from a man between 18 and 35 years old in good health. Some clones in this sample may be carry-over from other donors' samples. CDR3s include the opening cysteine and the closing phenylalanine or tryptophan. A D gene is named only where the DNA matches it firmly. Only some rows state a clone size, as once, few, many or a class for expanded clones.

cdr3_nt: TGTGCCAGCAGCAACACCGGGACTAGGGCCTCATATACGCAGTATTTT
cdr3_aa: CASSNTGTRASYTQYF
j_call: TRBJ2-3
clone_size: -
v_call: TRBV11-2
d_call: TRBD2

cdr3_nt: TGTGCCAGCAGCTTGTGGGTCTCTGGAAACACCATATATTTT
cdr3_aa: CASSLWVSGNTIYF
j_call: TRBJ1-3
clone_size: -
v_call: TRBV7-6
d_call: -

cdr3_nt: TGTGCCAGCTCAGACAGGGAGGGATACACTGAAGCTTTCTTT
cdr3_aa: CASSDREGYTEAFF
j_call: TRBJ1-1
clone_size: -
v_call: TRBV18
d_call: TRBD1

cdr3_nt: TGTGCCTCCACCGGGACTACCAACACAGATACGCAGTATTTT
cdr3_aa: CASTGTTNTDTQYF
j_call: TRBJ2-3
clone_size: -
v_call: TRBV15
d_call: TRBD2

cdr3_nt: TGTGCCAGCAGTTTCGAGGGAAACAATCAGCCCCAGCATTTT
cdr3_aa: CASSFEGNNQPQHF
j_call: TRBJ1-5
clone_size: -
v_call: TRBV28
d_call: -

cdr3_nt: TGTGCCAGCAGTTTAAGGACGGGGGAGGGCTACTACGAGCAGTACTTC
cdr3_aa: CASSLRTGEGYYEQYF
j_call: TRBJ2-7
clone_size: -
v_call: TRBV27
d_call: TRBD2

cdr3_nt: TGTGCCAGCAGCACAGACTTTCGGGATGGCTACACCTTC
cdr3_aa: CASSTDFRDGYTF
j_call: TRBJ1-2
clone_size: once
v_call: TRBV5-6
d_call: -

cdr3_nt: TGTGCCAGTAGTAGGGGGTCGCGGGGGTACTACAATGAGCAGTTCTTC
cdr3_aa: CASSRGSRGYYNEQFF
j_call: TRBJ2-1
clone_size: -
v_call: TRBV19
d_call: TRBD2

cdr3_nt: TGTGCCATCGGACCCGCGTCGGGAGACATGAACACTGAAGCTTTCTTT
cdr3_aa: CAIGPASGDMNTEAFF
j_call: TRBJ1-1
clone_size: -
v_call: TRBV10-3
d_call: -

cdr3_nt: TGTGCCAGCAGCCCTCAGGGGGCGAATGAAAAACTGTTTTTT
cdr3_aa: CASSPQGANEKLFF
j_call: TRBJ1-4
clone_size: -
v_call: TRBV5-6
d_call: TRBD1

cdr3_nt: TGCGCCAGCAGCCAACCCTTAGGCGGCAATCAGCCCCAGCATTTT
cdr3_aa: CASSQPLGGNQPQHF
j_call: TRBJ1-5
clone_size: -
v_call: TRBV4-1
d_call: -

cdr3_nt: TGTGCCAGCAGCCTCCAGGGGGCGAGGCAGCCCCAGCATTTT
cdr3_aa: CASSLQGARQPQHF
j_call: TRBJ1-5
clone_size: -
v_call: TRBV7-9
d_call: TRBD1

cdr3_nt: TGCAGCGTTGAAGGACTAGCGGGACTAACCTACAATGAGCAGTTCTTC
cdr3_aa: CSVEGLAGLTYNEQFF
j_call: TRBJ2-1
clone_size: -
v_call: TRBV29-1
d_call: TRBD2

cdr3_nt: TGTGCCAGCAGTTCGCAGGGGGCAAGTACTGAAGCTTTCTTT
cdr3_aa: CASSSQGASTEAFF
j_call: TRBJ1-1
clone_size: -
v_call: TRBV7-3
d_call: TRBD1

cdr3_nt: TGTGCCAGCAGCTTATCTTACAGGGAAGGTGAGACCCAGTACTTC
cdr3_aa: CASSLSYREGETQYF
j_call: TRBJ2-5
clone_size: once
v_call: TRBV7-9
d_call: -

cdr3_nt: TGCGCCAGCAGTGAGAGGGGGGGCTCAAATCAGCCCCAGCATTTT
cdr3_aa: CASSERGGSNQPQHF
j_call: TRBJ1-5
clone_size: -
v_call: TRBV10-2
d_call: -

cdr3_nt: TGTGCCAGTGGATCTGGAAGGAACACTGAAGCTTTCTTT
cdr3_aa: CASGSGRNTEAFF
j_call: TRBJ1-1
clone_size: -
v_call: TRBV19
d_call: -

cdr3_nt: TGCGCCAGCAGCCAACCAAGCAGGGACAATGAGCAGTTCTTC
cdr3_aa: CASSQPSRDNEQFF
j_call: TRBJ2-1
clone_size: -
v_call: TRBV4-1
d_call: -

cdr3_nt: TGTGCCAGTAGTACCGGGACTCTCCTTAATGAGCAGTTCTTC
cdr3_aa: CASSTGTLLNEQFF
j_call: TRBJ2-1
clone_size: -
v_call: TRBV19
d_call: -

cdr3_nt: TGCGCCAGCAGCCAAACTAGCGGGAGTAGTTGGGAGCAGTACTTC
cdr3_aa: CASSQTSGSSWEQYF
j_call: TRBJ2-7
clone_size: -
v_call: TRBV4-1
d_call: TRBD2

cdr3_nt: TGTGCCAGCAACCCTAAGGGCGGCTACACCTTC
cdr3_aa: CASNPKGGYTF
j_call: TRBJ1-2
clone_size: -
v_call: TRBV21-1
d_call: -

cdr3_nt: TGCGCCAGCAGCCTCTTCGGACAGGGGGCAGGAGAAAAACTGTTTTTT
cdr3_aa: CASSLFGQGAGEKLFF
j_call: TRBJ1-4
clone_size: -
v_call: TRBV4-1
d_call: TRBD1

cdr3_nt: TGTGCCAGCAGTTCCCCTAGCGGGATCGGGGTCAATGAGCAGTTCTTC
cdr3_aa: CASSSPSGIGVNEQFF
j_call: TRBJ2-1
clone_size: -
v_call: TRBV7-8
d_call: TRBD2

cdr3_nt: TGTGCCAGCAGTTTCTCCCTAGCAGGGTTAGAGCAGTACTTC
cdr3_aa: CASSFSLAGLEQYF
j_call: TRBJ2-7
clone_size: -
v_call: TRBV27
d_call: -

cdr3_nt: TGTGCCAGCAGGACTGGAGGGGATACGCAGTATTTT
cdr3_aa: CASRTGGDTQYF
j_call: TRBJ2-3
clone_size: -
v_call: TRBV5-6
d_call: -

cdr3_nt: TGTGCCATCAGCCCTGGGGGGCTTGGCTATGGCTACACCTTC
cdr3_aa: CAISPGGLGYGYTF
j_call: TRBJ1-2
clone_size: -
v_call: TRBV10-3
d_call: -

cdr3_nt: TGCAGCGTTGAATACGGGACAGGGGGCAATGAGCAGTTCTTC
cdr3_aa: CSVEYGTGGNEQFF
j_call: TRBJ2-1
clone_size: once
v_call: TRBV29-1
d_call: TRBD1

cdr3_nt: TGTGCCAGCAGTTTTCCTCCGGGACAGGGCACCGGGGAGCTGTTTTTT
cdr3_aa: CASSFPPGQGTGELFF
j_call: TRBJ2-2
clone_size: -
v_call: TRBV25-1
d_call: TRBD1

cdr3_nt: TGTGCCAGCAGCTTACGCGTCGGGACTAGCGACTACGAGCAGTACTTC
cdr3_aa: CASSLRVGTSDYEQYF
j_call: TRBJ2-7
clone_size: -
v_call: TRBV7-9
d_call: TRBD2

cdr3_nt: TGTGCCAGCAGCGTGGAGGGTTTCGGACAGCCCCAGCATTTT
cdr3_aa: CASSVEGFGQPQHF
j_call: TRBJ1-5
clone_size: once
v_call: TRBV9
d_call: -